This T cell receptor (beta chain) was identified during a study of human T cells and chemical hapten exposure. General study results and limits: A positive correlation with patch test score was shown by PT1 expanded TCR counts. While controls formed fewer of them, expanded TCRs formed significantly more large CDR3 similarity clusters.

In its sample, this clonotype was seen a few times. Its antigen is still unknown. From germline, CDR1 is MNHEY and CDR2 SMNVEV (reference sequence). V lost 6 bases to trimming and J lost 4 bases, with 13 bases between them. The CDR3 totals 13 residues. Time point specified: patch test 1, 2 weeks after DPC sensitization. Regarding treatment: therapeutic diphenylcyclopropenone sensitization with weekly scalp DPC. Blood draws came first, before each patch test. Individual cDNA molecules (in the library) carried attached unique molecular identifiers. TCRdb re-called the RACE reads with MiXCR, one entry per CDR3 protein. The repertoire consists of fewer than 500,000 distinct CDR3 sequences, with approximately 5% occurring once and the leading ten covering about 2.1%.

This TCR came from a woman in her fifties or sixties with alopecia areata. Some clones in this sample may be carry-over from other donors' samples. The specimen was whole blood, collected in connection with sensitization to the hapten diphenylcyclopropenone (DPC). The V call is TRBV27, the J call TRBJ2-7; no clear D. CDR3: CASRGQARYEQYF. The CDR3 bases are TGTGCCAGCAGGGGCCAGGCAAGATACGAGCAGTACTTC.